The 9 T cell receptor beta chains listed next were all sequenced from one sample in a study of blood T cell repertoires in COVID-19. Sequencing used immunoSEQ multiplex PCR; TCRdb keeps in-frame clones, though not all of them. The sample lists roughly 74,000 clones, 70% to 90% seen once, with roughly 2.7% in the top ten. Sequencing was done on a sample of peripheral blood. The receptors stem from a man aged 70-80 years with active or convalescent COVID-19.

This clone appeared once. The chain has TRBV5-1 and TRBJ2-5; perhaps TRBD2 as D (7 bases). The V gene lost 0 bases and the J gene lost 1 base, with 10 bases spanning the gap. Germline CDR1 reads SGHRS; CDR2 reads YFSETQ. This CDR3 spans 15 amino acids. The CDR3 nucleotides read TGCGCCAGCAGCTTGGCGGGGGGCTTCCAAGAGACCCAGTACTTC. As protein: CASSLAGGFQETQYF.

The chain combines TRBV5-1 with TRBJ1-2, with TRBD1 matching over 9 bases. Trimming cost V 4 bases and J 8 bases; bases outside gene matches: 12. The CDR3 is made up of 15 amino acids. Germline V gene lookup returns CDR1 SGHRS and CDR2 YFSETQ. The CDR3 coding sequence is TGCGCCAGCAGCCTCTCCGGGACAGGGAATCAAGGCTACACCTTC. This sequence encodes CASSLSGTGNQGYTF.

The chain links TRBV5-5 to TRBJ2-7, with D possibly being TRBD1 (6 bases). Germline V lookup: CDR1 SGHKS, CDR2 YYEKEE (reference sequence). There are 13 residues in the CDR3. V lost 5 bases and J 3 bases, leaving 12 bases between the germline ends. The CDR3 DNA follows: TGTGCCAGCAGGGTTACAGGGAGCTACGAGCAGTACTTC. It is translated as CASRVTGSYEQYF. The whole variable domain, filled in from reference TRBV5-5 and TRBJ2-7, reads DAGVTQSPTHLIKTRGQQVTLRCSPISGHKSVSWYQQVLGQGPQFIFQYYEKEERGRGNFPDRFSARQFPNYSSELNVNALLLGDSALYLCASRVTGSYEQYFGPGTRLTVT.

The rearrangement links TRBV12-3 or TRBV12-4 to TRBJ1-1; 9 bases line up with TRBD1. The trim removed 6 bases at V and 5 bases at J, leaving 4 bases unmatched. The CDR3 extends over 13 amino acids. This CDR3 reads CASRYRGLTEAFF. In DNA, the CDR3 is TGTGCCAGCAGGTACAGGGGGCTTACTGAAGCTTTCTTT.

The rearrangement joins TRBV29-1 to TRBJ2-3; 10 nucleotides line up with TRBD2. Germline assignment: CDR1 SQVTM and CDR2 ANQGSEA. CDR3 size: 14 residues. With V trimmed by 4 bases and J by 4 bases, 5 bases remained unmatched. The CDR3 loop reads CSVAGTSVADTQYF. CDR3 sequence (DNA): TGCAGCGTTGCCGGGACTAGCGTAGCAGATACGCAGTATTTT.

Turning to this clone: Within the sample, other DNA sequences also encode this same CDR3. This chain links TRBV6-5 with TRBJ2-5; 8 bases line up with TRBD1. The CDR3 covers 14 residues. V shed 7 bases and J 2 bases; nucleotides not matched to a gene: 6. Germline lookup yields CDR1 MNHEY and CDR2 SVGAGI. CDR3 nucleotides: TGTGCCAGCACCCCATGGACAGGGCAAGAGACCCAGTACTTC. It is translated as CASTPWTGQETQYF.

The V gene is TRBV30, the J gene TRBJ1-5; 7 bases align to TRBD1. Losses at the gene ends were 7 bases for V and 5 bases for J; bases not matched to a gene: 8. Germline values: CDR1 GTSNPN, CDR2 SVGIG (reference sequence). The CDR3 loop spans 13 amino acids. CDR3 sequence reads: CALGQSFDQPQHF. The CDR3, as DNA: TGTGCCTTGGGACAGTCCTTTGATCAGCCCCAGCATTTT.

Notes on this clone: The identical CDR3 is also encoded by other nucleotide sequences in the sample. V is TRBV7-2 and J is TRBJ2-1, with TRBD2 identical over 9 bases. The germline gives CDR1 SGHTA, CDR2 FQGNSA. This CDR3 region has 16 residues. V lost 1 base and J lost 6; bases outside the gene matches: 7. The CDR3 is CASSLVPAGGPNEQFF. The CDR3 DNA reads TGTGCCAGCAGCTTAGTACCGGCGGGGGGGCCCAATGAGCAGTTCTTC.

The gene calls are TRBV11-2 and TRBJ2-7; a weak D match, TRBD2 (7 bases). The V and J ends lost 5 bases and 2 bases respectively, with 25 bases between them. The germline V gene has CDR1 SGHAT and CDR2 FQNNGV. The CDR3 totals 18 residues. In nucleotides, the CDR3 is TGTGCCAGCAGCGCGGGTCGTGGCGGGGGCACAAAAACCTACGAGCAGTACTTC. Translating gives CASSAGRGGGTKTYEQYF.